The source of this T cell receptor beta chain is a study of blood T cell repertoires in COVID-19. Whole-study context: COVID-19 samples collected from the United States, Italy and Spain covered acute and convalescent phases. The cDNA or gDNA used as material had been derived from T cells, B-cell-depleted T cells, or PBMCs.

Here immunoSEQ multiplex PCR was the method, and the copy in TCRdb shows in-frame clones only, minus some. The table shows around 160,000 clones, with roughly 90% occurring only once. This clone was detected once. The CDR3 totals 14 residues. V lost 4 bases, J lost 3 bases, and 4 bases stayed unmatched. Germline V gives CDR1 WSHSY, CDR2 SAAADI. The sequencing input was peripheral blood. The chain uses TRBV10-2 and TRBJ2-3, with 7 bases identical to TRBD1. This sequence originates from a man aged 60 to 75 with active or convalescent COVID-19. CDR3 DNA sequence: TGCGCCAGCAGTGGACAGGGTTTAACAGATACGCAGTATTTT. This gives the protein CASSGQGLTDTQYF.